A single sample is the source of the 24 T cell receptor beta chains below, sequenced in a study of cytomegalovirus exposure and HLA in healthy donors. In the PCR, 60 Vbeta and 13 Jbeta primers were used. The data were produced by immunoSEQ multiplex PCR, yet TCRdb's version contains in-frame clones alone and is incomplete. The sample contains under 200,000 clones, around 80% of which appear only once. The specimen was PBMCs. The receptors come from a woman aged 25-40 years in good health and CMV-seropositive.

The chain combines TRBV6-5 with TRBJ1-6, with TRBD1 as a possible D gene (5 bases). This CDR3 has 15 amino acids. Germline lookup yields CDR1 MNHEY and CDR2 SVGAGI. Trimming took off 4 bases at V and 15 bases at J, with 22 bases between the two ends. The CDR3 DNA reads as TGTGCCAGCAGTTCCCCTAGTCAGGGACTCGAGCACCTCCACTTT. Its translation: CASSSPSQGLEHLHF.

The V call is TRBV7-9, the J call TRBJ2-5, with D tentatively TRBD1 (6 bases). V was cut by 2 bases and J by 4 bases, with 17 bases left in between. Looked up from germline, CDR1 is SEHNR and CDR2 is FQNEAQ (reference sequence). This CDR3 has 16 amino acids. The CDR3 nucleotides are TGTGCCAGCAGCTTACCCAGGGGCTCGGTGCTAGAGACCCAGTACTTC. Residues: CASSLPRGSVLETQYF.

This clone has only a few counts. This chain uses TRBV2 with TRBJ2-1; D gene unclear. V lost 4 bases and J 13 bases, leaving 8 bases between the germline ends. CDR3 length: 10 amino acids. Germline CDR1 SNHLY, CDR2 FYNNEI. The CDR3 bases are TGTGCCAGCAGTGCCCCAGAACAGTTCTTC. It is translated as CASSAPEQFF. The complete variable domain, with remaining parts taken from reference TRBV2 and TRBJ2-1, reads EPEVTQTPSHQVTQMGQEVILRCVPISNHLYFYWYRQILGQKVEFLVSFYNNEISEKSEIFDDQFSVERPDGSNFTLKIRSTKLEDSAMYFCASSAPEQFFGPGTRLTVL.

The CDR3 here is CASSYLSEKLFF. Here the CDR3 DNA reads TGTGCCAGCAGTTATCTGAGTGAAAAACTGTTTTTT. The rearrangement joins TRBV6-5 to TRBJ1-4; D not resolved. The CDR3 has 12 amino acids. The V end was cut by 3 bases, the J end by 7 bases, with 6 bases between. Per the germline V gene, CDR1 is MNHEY and CDR2 is SVGAGI.

The chain employs TRBV28 and TRBJ1-5; no clear D. V shed 4 bases and J shed 7 bases, with 8 bases lying between them. Looked up from germline, CDR1 is MDHEN and CDR2 is SYDVKM. The CDR3 runs 12 residues. DNA for the CDR3: TGTGCCAGCAGTTCGGCGGAACAGCCCCAGCATTTT. Protein: CASSSAEQPQHF.

The genes are TRBV11-2 and TRBJ1-4; 7 bases match TRBD1. The V segment lost 2 bases and the J segment 6 bases; nucleotides outside the gene matches: 15. The CDR3 runs 18 residues. Germline CDR1 is SGHAT and CDR2 is FQNNGV. The CDR3 reads CASSLFNPTYRGDEKLFF. For the CDR3, the DNA is TGTGCCAGCAGCTTATTCAACCCCACCTACAGGGGAGATGAAAAACTGTTTTTT.

This chain links TRBV7-2 with TRBJ1-2, with a possible D match to TRBD1 (5 bases). Deletions cut 5 bases from V and 8 bases from J, with 18 bases between. The germline V gene has CDR1 SGHTA and CDR2 FQGNSA. The CDR3 is 14 residues long. The CDR3 protein is CASSPIAGMYGYTF. The CDR3 DNA follows: TGTGCCAGCAGCCCCATTGCAGGGATGTACGGCTACACCTTC. The entire variable domain, with the rest obtained from reference TRBV7-2 and TRBJ1-2, is as follows: GAGVSQSPSNKVTEKGKDVELRCDPISGHTALYWYRQSLGQGLEFLIYFQGNSAPDKSGLPSDRFSAERTGGSVSTLTIQRTQQEDSAVYLCASSPIAGMYGYTFGSGTRLTVV.

Only a few counts were recorded for this clone. The chain is built from TRBV4-1 and TRBJ1-3; 10 nucleotides line up with TRBD1. The CDR3 is 18 residues long. Germline-derived CDR1 and CDR2 are MGHRA and YSYEKL. V gave up 4 bases and J gave up 7 bases; unmatched junction bases: 16. CDR3: CASSPQERTGGNRNTIYF. In DNA form, the CDR3 reads TGCGCCAGCAGCCCCCAGGAGCGGACAGGGGGTAATCGGAACACCATATATTTT.

This clone came up once. The chain carries TRBV4-3 and TRBJ1-1, with D perhaps matching TRBD1 (5 bases). CDR1 and CDR2 (germline): LGHNA, YSLEER. CDR3 length equals 14 residues. Between the trimmed V and J ends, which lost 4 bases and 3 bases, there was a span of 12 bases. The CDR3 DNA is TGCGCCAGCAGCCTGTGGGGGGTTTACACTGAAGCTTTCTTT. Its translation is CASSLWGVYTEAFF.

The gene calls are TRBV29-1 and TRBJ2-2; a possible D gene is TRBD2 (5 bases). Trimming took 0 bases from V and 4 from J, leaving 6 bases between them. Germline V gives CDR1 SQVTM, CDR2 ANQGSEA. This CDR3 comprises 13 residues. The CDR3: CSVEDRGTGELFF. DNA of the CDR3: TGCAGCGTTGAAGATCGGGGCACCGGGGAGCTGTTTTTT.

The V and J genes are TRBV19 and TRBJ2-2, with a possible D match to TRBD2 (6 bases). Trimming pared 5 bases from V and 7 bases from J, leaving 11 bases between. This CDR3 region has 13 residues. From germline, CDR1 is LNHDA and CDR2 SQIVND (reference sequence). The CDR3, as DNA: TGTGCCAGTAGTTTGGAGGGAGTCGGGGAGCTGTTTTTT. It specifies CASSLEGVGELFF.

The chain links TRBV4-3 to TRBJ2-1, with TRBD2 matching 10 bases. This CDR3 has 16 amino acids. CDR1 is LGHNA, CDR2 YSLEER, per germline. The V gene end was trimmed by 0 bases and the J gene end by 9 bases; junction bases not matched to a gene: 8. The CDR3: CASSQEYLLAGVEQFF. The CDR3, as DNA: TGCGCCAGCAGCCAAGAGTATCTTCTAGCGGGGGTTGAGCAGTTCTTC.

The V and J genes are TRBV4-3 and TRBJ1-2; D is unresolved. Deletions cut 5 bases from V and 4 bases from J, with 14 bases between. Per germline, CDR1 LGHNA and CDR2 YSLEER. The CDR3 has 14 amino acids. CDR3 nucleotides: TGCGCCAGCAGCGTAAGCCACGAGTCCTATGGCTACACCTTC. Protein: CASSVSHESYGYTF.

CDR3 bases: TGTGCCAGCAGCGCACCCGGAGCGGGCGGGACCGGGGAGCTGTTTTTT. As protein: CASSAPGAGGTGELFF. The V and J genes are TRBV11-2 and TRBJ2-2, with TRBD2 as a possible D gene (6 bases). V lost 5 bases and J 5 bases, leaving 18 bases between the germline ends. The CDR3 spans 16 residues. In germline, CDR1 is SGHAT, CDR2 FQNNGV.

The chain carries TRBV18 and TRBJ2-2, with 8 bases aligning to TRBD2. This CDR3 region has 17 residues. The V and J ends lost 3 bases and 3 bases, in that order; junction bases with no gene match: 9. CDR1 and CDR2 (germline): KGHSH, LQKENI. The CDR3 protein is CASSPTLGTRDTGELFF. Written as DNA, the CDR3 is TGTGCCAGCTCACCGACGCTCGGGACTAGGGACACCGGGGAGCTGTTTTTT.

The V and J genes are TRBV6-5 and TRBJ2-5; D not resolved. V was shortened by 2 bases and J by 3 bases, with 10 bases between the two germline ends. The germline V gene encodes CDR1 MNHEY and CDR2 SVGAGI. This CDR3 contains 14 residues. CDR3 sequence: CASSYLLEKETQYF. In nucleotides, the CDR3 is TGTGCCAGCAGTTACCTGCTAGAAAAAGAGACCCAGTACTTC.

This clone appeared a few times. This sequence joins TRBV6-1 and TRBJ1-2, with a tentative D call TRBD1 (6 bases). This CDR3 contains 14 residues. The germline V and J ends were trimmed by 2 bases and 8 bases, with 15 bases remaining between them. From germline, CDR1 is MNHNS and CDR2 SASEGT. CDR3 sequence (DNA): TGTGCCAGCAGTGAACCAGGAACAGGGTTGGGCTACACCTTC. The encoded protein is CASSEPGTGLGYTF.

V and J are TRBV18 and TRBJ1-1; 7 bases agree with TRBD1. Germline CDR1 is KGHSH and CDR2 is LQKENI. The CDR3 totals 13 residues. V lost 5 bases and J lost 7; bases outside the gene matches: 7. CDR3 nucleotides: TGTGCCAGCTCATTTACGTCAGGGGGTGAAGCTTTCTTT. This codes for CASSFTSGGEAFF.

This clone was seen a single time. This chain joins TRBV7-6 and TRBJ2-7; TRBD2 matches 7 bases. Unmatched junction bases numbered 8, after V lost 3 bases and J lost 3 bases. The CDR3 spans 15 residues. Germline CDR1 reads SGHVS; CDR2 reads FNYEAQ. The CDR3 DNA follows: TGTGCCAGCAGCTTGAGGAGCGGGACCGACTACGAGCAGTACTTC. Translation: CASSLRSGTDYEQYF.

V usage is TRBV4-3 and J usage is TRBJ2-1; perhaps TRBD2 as D (7 bases). Germline V gene sequence: CDR1 LGHNA, CDR2 YSLEER. This CDR3 contains 17 residues. The V and J ends lost 0 bases and 7 bases respectively, with 19 bases between them. CDR3 DNA sequence: TGCGCCAGCAGCCAAGATCTAGGTGGGGGGGCTGGAAATGAGCAGTTCTTC. Translation: CASSQDLGGGAGNEQFF.

The gene calls are TRBV5-4 and TRBJ2-2; 11 bases map to TRBD2. Per germline, CDR1 SGHNT and CDR2 YYREEE (reference sequence). J lost 7 bases, V lost 7 bases, and 9 bases had no gene match. This CDR3 is built from 15 residues. This CDR3 is CASSRSGGGVGELFF. The CDR3 DNA follows: TGTGCCAGCTCACGTAGCGGGGGGGGAGTCGGGGAGCTGTTTTTT.

The J gene is TRBJ1-1, the V gene TRBV18; the match to TRBD1 covers 7 bases. The CDR3 contains 19 residues. V shed 2 bases and J 3 bases; nucleotides not matched to a gene: 18. Per the germline V gene, CDR1 is KGHSH and CDR2 is LQKENI. The DNA of the CDR3 is TGTGCCAGCTCACCAGGTTTATATACAGGGGCGTCTCCGGACACTGAAGCTTTCTTT. Translating it yields CASSPGLYTGASPDTEAFF. Drawing the rest from reference TRBV18 and TRBJ1-1, the complete variable domain is NAGVMQNPRHLVRRRGQEARLRCSPMKGHSHVYWYRQLPEEGLKFMVYLQKENIIDESGMPKERFSAEFPKEGPSILRIQQVVRGDSAAYFCASSPGLYTGASPDTEAFFGQGTRLTVV.

The gene calls are TRBV19 and TRBJ2-2; 7 bases fit TRBD2. CDR1 LNHDA and CDR2 SQIVND come from the germline V gene (reference sequence). The CDR3 extends over 13 amino acids. Losses at the gene ends were 7 bases for V and 5 bases for J; bases not matched to a gene: 4. The DNA for the CDR3 is TGTGCCAGTAACGTGGGGGGGACCGGGGAGCTGTTTTTT. It specifies CASNVGGTGELFF.

The CDR3 region has the DNA TGTGCCAGCAGCCCACGACTAGCGGGAGAGAGCACAGATACGCAGTATTTT. Translation: CASSPRLAGESTDTQYF. The V and J genes are TRBV7-2 and TRBJ2-3; TRBD2 aligns across 12 bases. The CDR3 totals 17 residues. V lost 5 bases to trimming and J lost 0 bases; unmatched junction nucleotides: 6. Per germline, CDR1 SGHTA and CDR2 FQGNSA.